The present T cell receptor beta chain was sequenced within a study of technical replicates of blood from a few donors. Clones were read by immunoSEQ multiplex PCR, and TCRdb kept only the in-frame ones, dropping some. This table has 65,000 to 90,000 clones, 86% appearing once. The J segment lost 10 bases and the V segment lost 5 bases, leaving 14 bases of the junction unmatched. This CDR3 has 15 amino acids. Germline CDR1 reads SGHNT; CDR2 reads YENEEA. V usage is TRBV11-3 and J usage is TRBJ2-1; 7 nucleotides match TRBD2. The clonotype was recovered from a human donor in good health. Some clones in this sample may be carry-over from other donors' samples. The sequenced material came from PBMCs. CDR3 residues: CASSPGGGDPREQFF. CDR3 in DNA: TGTGCCAGCAGCCCCGGTGGGGGGGACCCTCGCGAGCAGTTCTTC. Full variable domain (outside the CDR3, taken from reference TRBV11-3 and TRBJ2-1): EAGVVQSPRYKIIEKKQPVAFWCNPISGHNTLYWYLQNLGQGPELLIRYENEEAVDDSQLPKDRFSAERLKGVDSTLKIQPAELGDSAVYLCASSPGGGDPREQFFGPGTRLTVL.